These T cell receptor beta chains were read from a single sample in a study of T cell repertoires in cytomegalovirus infection. TCRdb re-called the reads with MiXCR, one entry per CDR3 protein. The sample has 750,000 to 950,000 distinct CDR3 sequences, just under 30% seen once. Their cognate antigens are unknown. Sample: cultured CD8+ T cells from PBMCs, taken from culture after CMV antigen stimulation. The receptor source for this set is a human donor in good health (CMV status not recorded). Some clones in this sample may be carry-over from other donors' samples. CDR3s include the opening cysteine and the closing phenylalanine or tryptophan. The order of the fields is J gene, V gene, CDR3 protein.

>TRBJ1-1|TRBV11-1
CASSADREKAFF
>TRBJ1-4|TRBV28
CASSSLPRTGANEKLFF
>TRBJ2-7|TRBV5-1
CASPGTGEEQYF
>TRBJ1-1|TRBV28
CASSLVGDFTEAFF
>TRBJ1-4|TRBV2
CASITGQSTNEKLFF
>TRBJ2-1|TRBV7-9
CASSGYRELRPYNEQFF
>TRBJ2-7|TRBV13
CASSPEGGEQYF
>TRBJ2-3|TRBV15
CATSRDGTQYF
>TRBJ2-7|TRBV7-6
CASSLARTLAGAYEQYF
>TRBJ1-1|TRBV19
CASSIDPGVNTEAFF
>TRBJ2-1|TRBV19
CASSMRVKEGQFF